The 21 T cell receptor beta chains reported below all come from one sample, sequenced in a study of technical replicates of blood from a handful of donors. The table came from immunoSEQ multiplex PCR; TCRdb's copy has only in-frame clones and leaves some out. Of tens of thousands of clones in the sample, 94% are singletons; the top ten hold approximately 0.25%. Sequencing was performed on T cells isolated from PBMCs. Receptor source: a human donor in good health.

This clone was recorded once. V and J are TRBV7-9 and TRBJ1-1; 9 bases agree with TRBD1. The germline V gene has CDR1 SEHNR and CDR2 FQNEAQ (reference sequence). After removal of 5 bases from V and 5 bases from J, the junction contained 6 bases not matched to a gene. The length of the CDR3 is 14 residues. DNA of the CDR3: TGTGCCAGCAGCCCACAAGGGACAGGGACTGAAGCTTTCTTT. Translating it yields CASSPQGTGTEAFF.

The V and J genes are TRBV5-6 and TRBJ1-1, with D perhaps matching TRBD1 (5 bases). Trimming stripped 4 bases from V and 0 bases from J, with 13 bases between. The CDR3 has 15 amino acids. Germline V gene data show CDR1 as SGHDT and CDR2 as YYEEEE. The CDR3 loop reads CASSPRRGMNTEAFF. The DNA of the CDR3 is TGTGCCAGCAGCCCCCGGCGGGGGATGAACACTGAAGCTTTCTTT.

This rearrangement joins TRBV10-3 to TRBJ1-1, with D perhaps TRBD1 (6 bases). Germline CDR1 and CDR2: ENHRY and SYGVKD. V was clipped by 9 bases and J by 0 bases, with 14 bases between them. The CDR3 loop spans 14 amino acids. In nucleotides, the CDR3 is TGTGCCATGGCTACAGGGCCCATGAACACTGAAGCTTTCTTT. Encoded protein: CAMATGPMNTEAFF.

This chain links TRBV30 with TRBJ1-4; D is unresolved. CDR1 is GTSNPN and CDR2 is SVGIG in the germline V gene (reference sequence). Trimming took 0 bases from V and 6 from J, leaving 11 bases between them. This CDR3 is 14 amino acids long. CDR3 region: CAWSVIDRDEKLFF. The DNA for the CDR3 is TGTGCCTGGAGTGTGATAGATCGGGATGAAAAACTGTTTTTT. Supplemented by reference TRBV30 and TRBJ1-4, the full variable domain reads SQTIHQWPATLVQPVGSPLSLECTVEGTSNPNLYWYRQAAGRGLQLLFYSVGIGQISSEVPQNLSASRPQDRQFILSSKKLLLSDSGFYLCAWSVIDRDEKLFFGSGTQLSVL.

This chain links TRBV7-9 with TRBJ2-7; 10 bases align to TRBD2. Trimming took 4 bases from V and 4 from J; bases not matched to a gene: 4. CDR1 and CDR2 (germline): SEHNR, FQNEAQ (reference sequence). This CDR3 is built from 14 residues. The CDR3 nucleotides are TGTGCCAGCAGCTATACTAGCGGGATATACGAGCAGTACTTC. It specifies CASSYTSGIYEQYF.

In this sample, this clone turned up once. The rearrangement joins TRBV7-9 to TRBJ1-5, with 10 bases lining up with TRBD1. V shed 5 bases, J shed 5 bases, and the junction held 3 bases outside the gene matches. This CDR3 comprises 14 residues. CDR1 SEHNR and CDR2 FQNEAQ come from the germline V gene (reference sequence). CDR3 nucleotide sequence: TGTGCCAGCAGCGCGGACAGGGGGGATCAGCCCCAGCATTTT. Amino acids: CASSADRGDQPQHF.

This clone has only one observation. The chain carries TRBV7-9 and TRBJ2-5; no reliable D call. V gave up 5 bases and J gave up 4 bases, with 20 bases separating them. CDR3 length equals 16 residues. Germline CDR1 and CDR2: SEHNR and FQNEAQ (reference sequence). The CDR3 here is CASSVRYEAIGETQYF. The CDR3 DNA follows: TGTGCCAGCAGCGTGCGCTACGAAGCGATCGGAGAGACCCAGTACTTC.

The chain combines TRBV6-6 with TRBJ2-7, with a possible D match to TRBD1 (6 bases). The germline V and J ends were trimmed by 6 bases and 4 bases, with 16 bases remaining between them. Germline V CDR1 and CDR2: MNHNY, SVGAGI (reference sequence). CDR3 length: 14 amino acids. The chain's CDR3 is CASRMTGLEYEQYF. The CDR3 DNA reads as TGTGCCAGCAGAATGACAGGTCTGGAGTACGAGCAGTACTTC.

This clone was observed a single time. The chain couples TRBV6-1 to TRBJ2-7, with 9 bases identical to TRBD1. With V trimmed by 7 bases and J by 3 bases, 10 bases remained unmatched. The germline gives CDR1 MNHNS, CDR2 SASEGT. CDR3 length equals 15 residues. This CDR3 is CASNVGQGSGYEQYF. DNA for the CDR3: TGTGCCAGCAATGTAGGACAGGGGAGCGGCTACGAGCAGTACTTC.

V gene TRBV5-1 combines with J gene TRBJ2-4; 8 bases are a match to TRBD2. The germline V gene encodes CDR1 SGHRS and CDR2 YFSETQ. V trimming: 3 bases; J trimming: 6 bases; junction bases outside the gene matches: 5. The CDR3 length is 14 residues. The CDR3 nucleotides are TGCGCCAGCAGCTGGCCGGGACTAGGAAACATTCAGTACTTC. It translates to CASSWPGLGNIQYF.

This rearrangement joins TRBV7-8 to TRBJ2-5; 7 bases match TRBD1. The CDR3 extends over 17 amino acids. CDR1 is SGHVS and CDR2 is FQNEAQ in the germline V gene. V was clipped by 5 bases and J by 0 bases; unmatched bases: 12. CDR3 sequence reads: CASSLPREGADQETQYF. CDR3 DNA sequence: TGTGCCAGCAGCCTCCCCCGTGAGGGGGCAGACCAAGAGACCCAGTACTTC.

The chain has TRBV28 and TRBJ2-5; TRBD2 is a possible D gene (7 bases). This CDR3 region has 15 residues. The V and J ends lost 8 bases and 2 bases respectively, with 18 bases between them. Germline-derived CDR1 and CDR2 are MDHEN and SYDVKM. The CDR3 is CASRSGGAYQETQYF. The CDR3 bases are TGTGCCAGCCGGTCTGGGGGGGCCTATCAAGAGACCCAGTACTTC. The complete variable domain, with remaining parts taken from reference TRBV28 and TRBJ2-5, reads DVKVTQSSRYLVKRTGEKVFLECVQDMDHENMFWYRQDPGLGLRLIYFSYDVKMKEKGDIPEGYSVSREKKERFSLILESASTNQTSMYLCASRSGGAYQETQYFGPGTRLLVL.

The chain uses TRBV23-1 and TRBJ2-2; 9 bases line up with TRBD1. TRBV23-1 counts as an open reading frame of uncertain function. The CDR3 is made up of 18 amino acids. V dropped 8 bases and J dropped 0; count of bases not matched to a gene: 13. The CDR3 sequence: CASGIHFRDRANTGELFF. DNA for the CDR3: TGCGCCAGCGGGATACATTTCAGGGACAGGGCGAACACCGGGGAGCTGTTTTTT.

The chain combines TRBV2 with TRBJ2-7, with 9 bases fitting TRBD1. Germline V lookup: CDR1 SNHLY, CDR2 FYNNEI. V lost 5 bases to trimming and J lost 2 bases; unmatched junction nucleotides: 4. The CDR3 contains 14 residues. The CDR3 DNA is TGTGCCAGCAGTAGGGACAGGGATGCCTACGAGCAGTACTTC. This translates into CASSRDRDAYEQYF. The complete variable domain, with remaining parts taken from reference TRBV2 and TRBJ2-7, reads EPEVTQTPSHQVTQMGQEVILRCVPISNHLYFYWYRQILGQKVEFLVSFYNNEISEKSEIFDDQFSVERPDGSNFTLKIRSTKLEDSAMYFCASSRDRDAYEQYFGPGTRLTVT.

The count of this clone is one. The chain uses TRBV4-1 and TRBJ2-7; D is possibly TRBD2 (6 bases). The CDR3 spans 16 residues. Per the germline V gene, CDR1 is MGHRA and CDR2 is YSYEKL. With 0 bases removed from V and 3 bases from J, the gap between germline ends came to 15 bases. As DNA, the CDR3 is TGCGCCAGCAGCCAAGATGACGGGGGAACGGTCTACGAGCAGTACTTC. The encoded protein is CASSQDDGGTVYEQYF.

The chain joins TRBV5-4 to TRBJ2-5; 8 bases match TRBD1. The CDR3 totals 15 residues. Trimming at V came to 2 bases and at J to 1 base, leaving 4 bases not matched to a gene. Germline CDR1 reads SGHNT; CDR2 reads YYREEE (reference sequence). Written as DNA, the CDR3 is TGTGCCAGCAGCTTCAGGGACAGGTTCCAAGAGACCCAGTACTTC. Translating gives CASSFRDRFQETQYF.

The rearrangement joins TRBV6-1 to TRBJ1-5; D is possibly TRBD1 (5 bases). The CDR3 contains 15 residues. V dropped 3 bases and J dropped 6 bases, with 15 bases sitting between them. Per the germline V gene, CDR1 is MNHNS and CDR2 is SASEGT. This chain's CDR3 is CASSDPWGETQPQHF. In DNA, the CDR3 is TGTGCCAGCAGTGACCCCTGGGGGGAGACTCAGCCCCAGCATTTT.

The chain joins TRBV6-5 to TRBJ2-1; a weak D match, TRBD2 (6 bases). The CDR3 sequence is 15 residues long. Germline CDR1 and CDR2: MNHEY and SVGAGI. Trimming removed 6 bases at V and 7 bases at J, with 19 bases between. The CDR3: CASRPYSEGTNEQFF. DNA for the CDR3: TGTGCCAGCAGACCCTATTCTGAGGGGACTAATGAGCAGTTCTTC.

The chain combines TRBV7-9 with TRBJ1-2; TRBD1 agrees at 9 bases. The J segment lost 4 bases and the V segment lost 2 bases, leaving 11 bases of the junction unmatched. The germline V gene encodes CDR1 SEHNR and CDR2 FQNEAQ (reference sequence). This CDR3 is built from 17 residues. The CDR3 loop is CASSLPISRQGGYGYTF. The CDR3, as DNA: TGTGCCAGCAGCTTACCCATCTCACGACAGGGGGGCTATGGCTACACCTTC.

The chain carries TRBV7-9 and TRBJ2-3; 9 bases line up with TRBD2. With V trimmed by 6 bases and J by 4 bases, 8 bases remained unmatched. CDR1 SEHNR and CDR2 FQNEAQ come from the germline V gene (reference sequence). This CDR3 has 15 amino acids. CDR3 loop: CASRPRTSVADTQYF. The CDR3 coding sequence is TGTGCCAGCAGGCCGAGGACTAGCGTCGCAGATACGCAGTATTTT.

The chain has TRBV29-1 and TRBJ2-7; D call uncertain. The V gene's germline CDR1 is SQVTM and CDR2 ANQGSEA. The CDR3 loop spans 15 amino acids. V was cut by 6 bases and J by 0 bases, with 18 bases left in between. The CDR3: CSVASFTPLSYEQYF. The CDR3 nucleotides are TGCAGCGTCGCCTCTTTTACCCCACTCTCCTACGAGCAGTACTTC.